Sequencing of this T cell receptor (beta chain) was carried out in a study of T cells expressing NK-cell markers. In the study overall: Sorted CD3+CD56+NKG2C+, CD3+CD56+NKG2C- and CD3+CD56-NKG2C+ T cells provided the TCR beta repertoires.

Germline CDR1 DFQATT, CDR2 SNEGSKA (reference sequence). The CDR3 spans 14 residues. Concerning this clonotype itself: The antigen remains unidentified.

General study points: Five or six donors showed dominant NKG2C+ clonotypes comprising roughly 1.0-7.5% of their CD8+ T cells. The CD3+CD56-NKG2C+ fraction of a handful of donors was also led by these clonotypes.

With UMIs, 5'RACE template switching was used to make TCR beta cDNA. TCRdb re-called the 5' RACE reads; one entry per CDR3 protein, DNA not given. The sample data list roughly 390,000 distinct CDR3 sequences. V is TRBV20-1 and J is TRBJ1-1; TCRdb indicates TRBD1, and absent DNA this call remains unverified. The receptor's source is a man between 18 and 69 years old in good health. Sequencing was performed on blood T cells: a sorted CD56 or NKG2C T cell subset, CD4+ or CD8+ T cells, or bulk PBMC T cells (not recorded which). CDR3 loop: CSARILGGQTEAFF.